In this sample, the clone carrying this T cell receptor (beta chain) turned up many times. Its antigen is undetermined. 5'RACE with 10-nucleotide random UMIs generated the cDNA. A single record per CDR3 protein comes from TCRdb applying MiXCR to the 5' RACE reads. The sample includes 55,000 to 75,000 distinct CDR3 sequences, under 2.5% of them seen just once. The data were taken from a study of neurological immune-mediated disorders. The study's findings and limits: The greatest TCR clonal expansion occurred in HTLV-1-associated myelopathy and the least in multiple sclerosis, which fell below healthy controls. The expanded clones of different subjects shared no CDR3 amino acid sequences (suggesting private repertoires in all groups).

The V end was cut by 4 bases, the J end by 2 bases, with 9 bases between. Per germline, CDR1 SGHNT and CDR2 YYREEE (reference sequence). The CDR3 has 13 residues. The chain carries TRBV5-4 and TRBJ1-2, with D tentatively TRBD1 (5 bases). Material: PBMCs. The clonotype was recovered from a man aged 50-60 years with multiple sclerosis. This CDR3 reads CASSGGGNYGYTF. CDR3 DNA: TGTGCCAGCAGCGGCGGGGGAAACTATGGCTACACCTTC.